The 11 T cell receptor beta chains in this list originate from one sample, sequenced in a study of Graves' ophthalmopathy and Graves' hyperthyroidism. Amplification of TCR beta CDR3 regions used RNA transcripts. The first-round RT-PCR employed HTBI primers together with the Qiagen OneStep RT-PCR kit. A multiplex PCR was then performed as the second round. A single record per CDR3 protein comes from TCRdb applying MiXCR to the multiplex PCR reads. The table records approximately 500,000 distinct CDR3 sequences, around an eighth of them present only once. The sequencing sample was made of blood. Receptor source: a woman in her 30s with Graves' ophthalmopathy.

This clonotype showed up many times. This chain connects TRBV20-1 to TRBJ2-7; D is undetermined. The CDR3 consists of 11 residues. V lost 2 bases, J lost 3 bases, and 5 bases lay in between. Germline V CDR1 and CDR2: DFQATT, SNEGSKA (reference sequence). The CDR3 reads CSARSVYEQYF. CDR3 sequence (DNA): TGCAGTGCTAGATCTGTCTACGAGCAGTACTTC.

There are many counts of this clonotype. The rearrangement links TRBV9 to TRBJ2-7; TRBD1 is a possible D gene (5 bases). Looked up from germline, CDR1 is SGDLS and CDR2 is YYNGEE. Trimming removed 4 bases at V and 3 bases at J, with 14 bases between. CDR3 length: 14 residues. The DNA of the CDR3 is TGTGCCAGCAGCCCCCGGACATTGGGCTACGAGCAGTACTTC. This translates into CASSPRTLGYEQYF.

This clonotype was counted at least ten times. The CDR3 sequence: CATSSDQGGSQPQHF. CDR3 DNA: TGTGCCACCAGCTCCGATCAGGGAGGGAGTCAGCCCCAGCATTTT. The J gene is TRBJ1-5, the V gene TRBV15; D is perhaps TRBD1 (5 bases). Germline V gene sequence: CDR1 LNHNV, CDR2 YYDKDF (reference sequence). The CDR3 runs 15 residues. Trimming took off 5 bases at V and 6 bases at J, with 17 bases between the two ends.

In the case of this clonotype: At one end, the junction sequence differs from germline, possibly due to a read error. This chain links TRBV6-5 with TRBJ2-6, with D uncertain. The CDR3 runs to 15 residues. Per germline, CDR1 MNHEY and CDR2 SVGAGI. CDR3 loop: CVSSYSASGANVLTF. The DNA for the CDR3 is TGTGTCAGCAGTTACTCGGCCTCTGGGGCCAACGTCCTGACTTTC.

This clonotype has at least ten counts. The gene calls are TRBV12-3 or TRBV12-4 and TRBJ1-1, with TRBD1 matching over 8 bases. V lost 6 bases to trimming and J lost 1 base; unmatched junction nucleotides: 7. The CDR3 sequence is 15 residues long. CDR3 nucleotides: TGTGCCAGCAGGGAGACAGGGGAGGCGAACACTGAAGCTTTCTTT. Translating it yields CASRETGEANTEAFF.

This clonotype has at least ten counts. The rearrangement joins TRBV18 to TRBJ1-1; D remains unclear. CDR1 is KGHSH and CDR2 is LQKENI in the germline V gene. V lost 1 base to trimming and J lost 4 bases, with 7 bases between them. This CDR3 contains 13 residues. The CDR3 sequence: CASSPLVSTEAFF. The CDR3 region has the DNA TGTGCCAGCTCACCACTGGTGTCCACTGAAGCTTTCTTT.

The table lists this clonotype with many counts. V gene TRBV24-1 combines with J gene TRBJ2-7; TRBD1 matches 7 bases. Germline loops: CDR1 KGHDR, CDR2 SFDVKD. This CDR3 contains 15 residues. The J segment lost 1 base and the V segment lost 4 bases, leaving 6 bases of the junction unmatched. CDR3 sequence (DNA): TGTGCCACCAGTGACCCCCGGGACAGATCCTACGAGCAGTACTTC. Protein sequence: CATSDPRDRSYEQYF.

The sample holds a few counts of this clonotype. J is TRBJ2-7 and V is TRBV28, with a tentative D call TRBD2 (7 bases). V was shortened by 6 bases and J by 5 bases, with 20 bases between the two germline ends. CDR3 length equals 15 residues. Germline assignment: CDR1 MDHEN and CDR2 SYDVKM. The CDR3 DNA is TGTGCCAGCAGCCTTTGGGGGGGCCTCCCTCACGAGCAGTACTTC. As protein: CASSLWGGLPHEQYF.

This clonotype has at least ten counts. CDR3 in DNA: TGTGCCACCAGTGATCGCCAGGTCCCGGGGGAGACCCAGTACTTC. The encoded protein is CATSDRQVPGETQYF. The genes are TRBV24-1 and TRBJ2-5, with D maybe TRBD2 (5 bases). The V gene's germline CDR1 is KGHDR and CDR2 SFDVKD. Trimming shortened V by 3 bases and J by 5 bases, and 15 bases separated the two germline ends. CDR3 size: 15 residues.

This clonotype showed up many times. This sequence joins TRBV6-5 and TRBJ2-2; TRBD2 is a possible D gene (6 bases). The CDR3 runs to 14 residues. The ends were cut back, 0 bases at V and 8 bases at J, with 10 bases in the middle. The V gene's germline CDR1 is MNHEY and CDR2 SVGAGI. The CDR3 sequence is CASSYSLAGGELFF. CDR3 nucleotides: TGTGCCAGCAGTTACTCACTTGCGGGGGGGGAGCTGTTTTTT.

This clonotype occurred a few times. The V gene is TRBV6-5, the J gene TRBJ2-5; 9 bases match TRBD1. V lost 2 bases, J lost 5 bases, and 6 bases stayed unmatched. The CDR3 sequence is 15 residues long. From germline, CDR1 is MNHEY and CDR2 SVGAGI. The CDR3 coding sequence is TGTGCCAGCAGTTACGCGGGACAGGGATCGGAGACCCAGTACTTC. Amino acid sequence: CASSYAGQGSETQYF.